This TCR beta chain was captured by sequencing in a study of T-cell memory formation after mild COVID-19. Across the study: There were largely donor-specific TCR clusters.

General study points: Confirmation was lacking for SARS-CoV-2 specificity of second-wave clones that peaked on day 37. In pre-infection memory, a portion of responding clones appeared, which suggested that cross-reactive memory joined.

This clonotype was seen more than once but under ten times. Its antigen remains unknown. The CDR3 has 14 residues. V lost 7 bases, J lost 8 bases, and 20 bases lay in between. Germline V CDR1 and CDR2: MNHEY, SMNVEV (reference sequence). TCRdb re-derived calls from the 5' RACE reads in MiXCR, one entry per CDR3 protein. Of tens of thousands of distinct CDR3 sequences detected, 10% to 15% appear once; the ten largest clones hold 27%. The sequencing sample was made of PBMCs or a T cell subset sorted from them (not recorded which). The chain carries TRBV27 and TRBJ1-2; D is ambiguous. The TCR was taken from an adult woman who had mild COVID-19 (a few samples of this study predate the infection). Cell type and time point are not known. The CDR3 is CASTTLDGSVGYTF. The CDR3 nucleotides read TGTGCCAGCACCACCCTAGACGGTTCAGTAGGCTACACCTTC.